This is a list of T cell receptor beta chains from one sample in a study of STAT5B mutations in CD4+ large granular lymphocyte leukemia. Assay: immunoSEQ multiplex PCR; the TCRdb copy retains only in-frame clones and omits some. Here the sample spans nearly 35,000 clones, around three quarters being singletons. Sequencing was performed on CD4+ T cells from blood buffy coats. The receptors derive from a human donor in good health. The CDR3 runs from the conserved cysteine through the conserved F or W. The order of the fields is J gene, clone size, V gene, D gene, CDR3 protein, CDR3 DNA. The D gene is left open where the match is weak. Expanded clones get a size class; other rows say once, few or many, or leave the size out.

J gene: TRBJ1-2; clone size: once; V gene: TRBV5-4; D gene: TRBD1; CDR3 protein: CASSLEFGDRVVPNYGYTF; CDR3 DNA: TGTGCCAGCAGCTTGGAATTTGGGGACAGGGTAGTTCCTAACTATGGCTACACCTTC
J gene: TRBJ2-3; clone size: once; V gene: TRBV7-2; D gene: -; CDR3 protein: CASSLGSAADTQYF; CDR3 DNA: TGTGCCAGCAGCCTCGGGTCAGCGGCGGATACGCAGTATTTT
J gene: TRBJ2-2; clone size: -; V gene: TRBV10-3; D gene: -; CDR3 protein: CATWDLGAGTGELFF; CDR3 DNA: TGTGCCACCTGGGATTTAGGAGCGGGCACCGGGGAGCTGTTTTTT
J gene: TRBJ1-4; clone size: -; V gene: TRBV11-1; D gene: -; CDR3 protein: CASSLGMGTEKLFF; CDR3 DNA: TGTGCCAGCAGCTTGGGTATGGGGACCGAAAAACTGTTTTTT
J gene: TRBJ1-5; clone size: -; V gene: TRBV6-1; D gene: TRBD1; CDR3 protein: CASRGQGPNQPQHF; CDR3 DNA: TGTGCCAGCAGGGGACAGGGCCCCAATCAGCCCCAGCATTTT
J gene: TRBJ1-3; clone size: -; V gene: TRBV6-1; D gene: -; CDR3 protein: CASTLEPGNTIYF; CDR3 DNA: TGTGCCAGCACCCTGGAGCCTGGAAACACCATATATTTT
J gene: TRBJ1-2; clone size: -; V gene: TRBV5-4; D gene: TRBD1; CDR3 protein: CASSPGQGAHRGGYTF; CDR3 DNA: TGTGCCAGCAGCCCCGGACAGGGGGCGCATAGAGGGGGCTACACCTTC
J gene: TRBJ2-5; clone size: -; V gene: TRBV27; D gene: TRBD2; CDR3 protein: CASSRSGLAGGPNGETQYF; CDR3 DNA: TGTGCCAGCAGTCGTTCGGGACTAGCGGGGGGGCCCAACGGGGAGACCCAGTACTTC
J gene: TRBJ1-1; clone size: -; V gene: TRBV6-1; D gene: -; CDR3 protein: CASSETGTEAFF; CDR3 DNA: TGTGCCAGCAGTGAAACCGGCACTGAAGCTTTCTTT
J gene: TRBJ1-1; clone size: few; V gene: TRBV5-1; D gene: -; CDR3 protein: CASSLAWGRDTEAFF; CDR3 DNA: TGCGCCAGCAGCTTGGCCTGGGGGCGGGACACTGAAGCTTTCTTT
J gene: TRBJ2-3; clone size: -; V gene: TRBV5-6; D gene: -; CDR3 protein: CASRGVSSTDTQYF; CDR3 DNA: TGTGCCAGCAGAGGGGTATCGAGCACAGATACGCAGTATTTT
J gene: TRBJ1-6; clone size: few; V gene: TRBV7-9; D gene: -; CDR3 protein: CASSLLDSPLHF; CDR3 DNA: TGTGCCAGCAGCTTACTCGATTCACCCCTCCACTTT
J gene: TRBJ1-6; clone size: -; V gene: TRBV2; D gene: -; CDR3 protein: CASSENRANSPLHF; CDR3 DNA: TGTGCCAGCAGTGAGAACAGGGCTAATTCACCCCTCCACTTT
J gene: TRBJ1-2; clone size: -; V gene: TRBV6-5; D gene: -; CDR3 protein: CASSGHKRVDGYTF; CDR3 DNA: TGTGCCAGCAGCGGACACAAAAGGGTCGATGGCTACACCTTC
J gene: TRBJ2-7; clone size: -; V gene: TRBV6-1; D gene: -; CDR3 protein: CASKGRAVYEQYF; CDR3 DNA: TGTGCCAGCAAAGGGCGGGCAGTCTACGAGCAGTACTTC
J gene: TRBJ2-1; clone size: -; V gene: TRBV5-8; D gene: TRBD1; CDR3 protein: CASSSRQGNYNEQFF; CDR3 DNA: TGTGCCAGCAGCTCCCGACAGGGAAACTACAATGAGCAGTTCTTC
J gene: TRBJ2-1; clone size: -; V gene: TRBV6-4; D gene: TRBD2; CDR3 protein: CASSDSPLAGGHGSNEQFF; CDR3 DNA: TGTGCCAGCAGTGACTCTCCCCTAGCGGGGGGTCACGGTAGCAATGAGCAGTTCTTC
J gene: TRBJ1-1; clone size: -; V gene: TRBV5-5; D gene: -; CDR3 protein: CASSHREDTEAFF; CDR3 DNA: TGTGCCAGCAGCCACAGGGAAGACACTGAAGCTTTCTTT
J gene: TRBJ2-7; clone size: -; V gene: TRBV10-1; D gene: TRBD2; CDR3 protein: CASSVGLAYEQYF; CDR3 DNA: TGCGCCAGCAGTGTGGGACTAGCCTACGAGCAGTACTTC
J gene: TRBJ1-1; clone size: -; V gene: TRBV5-1; D gene: -; CDR3 protein: CASSARGETEAFF; CDR3 DNA: TGCGCCAGCAGCGCGAGAGGGGAAACTGAAGCTTTCTTT
J gene: TRBJ1-4; clone size: few; V gene: TRBV4-1; D gene: -; CDR3 protein: CASAVAVATNEKLFF; CDR3 DNA: TGCGCCAGCGCCGTAGCAGTTGCAACTAATGAAAAACTGTTTTTT
J gene: TRBJ1-4; clone size: few; V gene: TRBV27; D gene: TRBD1; CDR3 protein: CASSYRRGTGNEKLFF; CDR3 DNA: TGTGCCAGCAGTTACCGTAGAGGGACAGGGAATGAAAAACTGTTTTTT
J gene: TRBJ2-5; clone size: -; V gene: TRBV2; D gene: TRBD1; CDR3 protein: CASSLRQGMETQYF; CDR3 DNA: TGTGCCAGCAGTCTCCGACAGGGGATGGAGACCCAGTACTTC
J gene: TRBJ2-3; clone size: once; V gene: TRBV5-1; D gene: -; CDR3 protein: CASSLEGPGSTDTQYF; CDR3 DNA: TGCGCCAGCAGCTTGGAAGGCCCAGGGAGCACAGATACGCAGTATTTT
J gene: TRBJ1-1; clone size: -; V gene: TRBV7-2; D gene: TRBD1; CDR3 protein: CASSFTGGGNTEAFF; CDR3 DNA: TGTGCCAGCAGCTTTACAGGGGGCGGGAACACTGAAGCTTTCTTT
J gene: TRBJ1-5; clone size: -; V gene: TRBV4-1; D gene: -; CDR3 protein: CASSQDTSGVVGPQHF; CDR3 DNA: TGCGCCAGCAGCCAAGACACATCCGGGGTAGTGGGGCCCCAGCATTTT
J gene: TRBJ1-4; clone size: -; V gene: TRBV18; D gene: -; CDR3 protein: CASSPREAGAEKLFF; CDR3 DNA: TGTGCCAGCTCACCTCGGGAGGCCGGGGCAGAAAAACTGTTTTTT